Listed here are 28 T cell receptor beta chains from one sample, sequenced in a study of CD8 T cells in ankylosing spondylitis. MiXCR, run by TCRdb on the 5' RACE reads, gives a single entry per CDR3 protein. The sample shows around 230,000 distinct CDR3 sequences, roughly 8% of them seen only once. The sequencing sample was made of blood, either unsorted or a sorted T cell fraction (not recorded which). These receptors came from a female donor with ankylosing spondylitis or in good health (not recorded which).

This clonotype was seen many times. The rearrangement joins TRBV5-1 to TRBJ1-1; maybe TRBD1 (5 bases). Trimming pared 3 bases from V and 7 bases from J, leaving 22 bases between. The CDR3 loop spans 16 amino acids. Germline V gene sequence: CDR1 SGHRS, CDR2 YFSETQ. The CDR3 bases are TGCGCCAGCAGCTCCGGGATTGGGGCAGGAGAATTTGAAGCTTTCTTT. Translating it yields CASSSGIGAGEFEAFF.

This clonotype was seen a few times. The chain combines TRBV29-1 with TRBJ2-4; D is unclear. Germline V CDR1 and CDR2: SQVTM, ANQGSEA. The CDR3 has 13 residues. V was cut by 0 bases and J by 5 bases, with 8 bases left in between. As DNA, the CDR3 is TGCAGCGTTGAAGACGGTGCAGAAAACATTCAGTACTTC. Protein: CSVEDGAENIQYF.

This clonotype was counted many times. This sequence joins TRBV6-5 and TRBJ2-7; tentatively, D is TRBD2 (6 bases). The CDR3 loop spans 13 amino acids. Germline V gene data show CDR1 as MNHEY and CDR2 as SVGAGI. The V end was cut by 1 base, the J end by 7 bases, with 11 bases between. CDR3: CASSYFPGGEQYF. CDR3 in DNA: TGTGCCAGCAGTTACTTTCCCGGGGGAGAGCAGTACTTC.

This clonotype occurred many times. The V and J genes are TRBV15 and TRBJ2-1; 11 bases fit TRBD2. Unmatched junction bases numbered 11, after V lost 0 bases and J lost 10 bases. This CDR3 spans 17 amino acids. Germline CDR1 LNHNV, CDR2 YYDKDF (reference sequence). The CDR3 nucleotides are TGTGCCACCAGCAGAGATACGGCTAGCGGGAGGAGACTAGAGCAGTTCTTC. This gives the protein CATSRDTASGRRLEQFF. The full variable domain, rest sourced from reference TRBV15 and TRBJ2-1, is DAMVIQNPRYQVTQFGKPVTLSCSQTLNHNVMYWYQQKSSQAPKLLFHYYDKDFNNEADTPDNFQSRRPNTSFCFLDIRSPGLGDTAMYLCATSRDTASGRRLEQFFGPGTRLTVL.

There are many counts of this clonotype. The rearrangement uses TRBV27 and TRBJ1-5; no definite D call. Germline V gene sequence: CDR1 MNHEY, CDR2 SMNVEV (reference sequence). CDR3 length: 14 amino acids. Trimming removed 8 bases from V and 3 bases from J, with 14 bases in between. As DNA, the CDR3 is TGTGCCAGCGGCTTTAATCATAACAATCAGCCCCAGCATTTT. Translating it yields CASGFNHNNQPQHF.

This clonotype was observed many times. V is TRBV12-3 or TRBV12-4 and J is TRBJ2-3; tentative D call: TRBD2 (6 bases). The CDR3 totals 18 residues. The ends were cut back, 10 bases at V and 6 bases at J, with 32 bases in the middle. The CDR3 bases are TGTGCCATCTGTTTACTGCTCACCATTTTGGCCAGCGGGGATACGCAGTATTTT. It is translated as CAICLLLTILASGDTQYF.

This clonotype was observed at least ten times. The chain links TRBV2 to TRBJ2-2, with TRBD2 matching 12 bases. This CDR3 has 16 residues. The germline CDR1 and CDR2 sequences are SNHLY and FYNNEI. V shed 6 bases and J 0 bases; nucleotides not matched to a gene: 2. In nucleotides, the CDR3 is TGTGCCAGCAGGCGGACTAGCGGGACGAACACCGGGGAGCTGTTTTTT. Its protein is CASRRTSGTNTGELFF.

This clonotype was recorded many times. The CDR3 spells CASSLGQTNYGYTF. The CDR3, as DNA: TGTGCCAGCAGCCTAGGGCAGACTAACTATGGCTACACCTTC. This chain connects TRBV7-9 to TRBJ1-2; D is uncertain. The ends were cut back, 5 bases at V and 0 bases at J, with 10 bases in the middle. The CDR3 spans 14 residues. Germline-derived CDR1 and CDR2 are SEHNR and FQNEAQ (reference sequence).

This clonotype was seen many times. The chain carries TRBV2 and TRBJ2-7, with a weak D call TRBD2 (5 bases). V lost 10 bases, J lost 2 bases, and 12 bases lay in between. CDR1 and CDR2 (germline): SNHLY, FYNNEI. The CDR3 totals 12 residues. This CDR3 reads CATSLGTYEQYF. CDR3 in DNA: TGTGCCACCTCGCTCGGGACCTACGAGCAGTACTTC.

There are many counts of this clonotype. The chain carries TRBV29-1 and TRBJ2-1; 9 bases match TRBD2. V lost 4 bases, J lost 8 bases, and 6 bases stayed unmatched. The germline CDR1 and CDR2 sequences are SQVTM and ANQGSEA. The CDR3 is 13 residues long. As DNA, the CDR3 is TGCAGCGTTGTGGTAGCGGGAGTCTATGAGCAGTTCTTC. Translation: CSVVVAGVYEQFF.

This clonotype was observed a handful of times. The gene calls are TRBV7-2 and TRBJ2-3; 7 bases match TRBD2. From germline, CDR1 is SGHTA and CDR2 FQGNSA. The junction had 10 bases not matched to a gene; V was cut back by 5 bases and J by 2 bases. The CDR3 is made up of 16 amino acids. The CDR3 loop reads CASSPQAGEFTDTQYF. CDR3 sequence (DNA): TGTGCCAGCAGCCCCCAGGCGGGAGAGTTCACAGATACGCAGTATTTT.

Many counts were recorded for this clonotype. This sequence joins TRBV6-6 and TRBJ1-5; TRBD1 matches at 8 bases. This CDR3 region has 16 residues. Germline V CDR1 and CDR2: MNHNY, SVGAGI (reference sequence). J was trimmed by 4 bases and V by 5 bases; bases with no gene match: 10. Written as DNA, the CDR3 is TGTGCCAGCAGTCACGGACAGGGTGGAGCGAATCAGCCCCAGCATTTT. This sequence encodes CASSHGQGGANQPQHF.

This clonotype was seen repeatedly, ten times or more. The chain is built from TRBV4-3 and TRBJ1-5, with TRBD1 identical over 7 bases. Germline CDR1 and CDR2: LGHNA and YSLEER. The CDR3 covers 15 residues. V was pared by 0 bases and J by 3 bases, with 2 bases of the junction left unmatched. The CDR3 region has the DNA TGCGCCAGCAGCCAAGACAGGGGGTCCAATCAGCCCCAGCATTTT. Protein product: CASSQDRGSNQPQHF.

This clonotype has ten or more counts. The chain has TRBV20-1 and TRBJ1-4; D is uncertain. Germline V gives CDR1 DFQATT, CDR2 SNEGSKA (reference sequence). The V end was cut by 5 bases, the J end by 3 bases, with 10 bases between. This CDR3 has 13 residues. DNA for the CDR3: TGCAGTGCTTTCTCGGGCCCTAATGAAAAACTGTTTTTT. Protein sequence: CSAFSGPNEKLFF.

This clonotype was seen at least ten times. The chain recombines TRBV10-3 with TRBJ2-5; D is uncertain. V was shortened by 4 bases and J by 4 bases, with 10 bases between the two germline ends. CDR3 length: 13 residues. Germline V CDR1 and CDR2: ENHRY, SYGVKD. The CDR3 bases are TGTGCCATCAGTGGTGACAATCGAGAGACCCAGTACTTC. Residues: CAISGDNRETQYF.

There are many counts of this clonotype. The rearrangement links TRBV29-1 to TRBJ1-1, with unresolved D. The germline V and J ends were trimmed by 4 bases and 8 bases, with 17 bases remaining between them. Germline V CDR1 and CDR2: SQVTM, ANQGSEA. The CDR3 contains 13 residues. CDR3 nucleotide sequence: TGCAGCGTTGTTCCCATGAACGGGATGGAAGCTTTCTTT. Translation gives CSVVPMNGMEAFF.

This clonotype was detected ten times or more. CDR3 loop: CSARAGLAGVETQYF. DNA for the CDR3: TGCAGTGCTAGGGCGGGCCTAGCGGGAGTAGAGACCCAGTACTTC. J is TRBJ2-5 and V is TRBV20-1; the match to TRBD2 covers 10 bases. The germline V gene encodes CDR1 DFQATT and CDR2 SNEGSKA (reference sequence). V lost 3 bases to trimming and J lost 4 bases; unmatched junction nucleotides: 8. There are 15 residues in the CDR3.

This clonotype came up a few times. CDR3 nucleotide sequence: TGCAGTGCGAGGGACCGGGACAGGGGGGACACTGAAGCTTTCTTT. Translation: CSARDRDRGDTEAFF. The chain recombines TRBV20-1 with TRBJ1-1; 11 bases align to TRBD1. The CDR3 runs 15 residues. V gave up 6 bases and J gave up 3 bases; unmatched junction bases: 9. The germline CDR1 and CDR2 sequences are DFQATT and SNEGSKA (reference sequence).

This clonotype was picked up many times. V is TRBV12-3 or TRBV12-4 and J is TRBJ2-3; D might be TRBD1 (5 bases). CDR3 length: 16 amino acids. V lost 5 bases and J 2 bases, leaving 17 bases between the germline ends. The CDR3 region has the DNA TGTGCCAGCAGTCCTGACAGATTGAGATACACAGATACGCAGTATTTT. Amino acids: CASSPDRLRYTDTQYF.

This clonotype showed up many times. This chain uses TRBV29-1 with TRBJ2-1, with TRBD2 matching over 9 bases. With 1 base clipped from V and 12 bases from J, the junction kept 10 bases outside the gene matches. The CDR3 runs 14 residues. Germline CDR1 and CDR2: SQVTM and ANQGSEA. CDR3 DNA: TGCAGCGTTGAAGGTAGCGGGAGCTCTAACGGGCAGTTCTTC. It is translated as CSVEGSGSSNGQFF.

This clonotype came up many times. This chain uses TRBV12-3 or TRBV12-4 with TRBJ2-2; 8 positions agree with TRBD1. With V trimmed by 7 bases and J by 4 bases, 20 bases remained unmatched. The CDR3 sequence is 19 residues long. The CDR3 loop is CASTPGGKGPESVTGELFF. The CDR3 DNA reads TGTGCCAGCACTCCAGGGGGCAAGGGACCCGAATCGGTCACCGGGGAGCTGTTTTTT.

This clonotype was counted at least ten times. J is TRBJ1-2 and V is TRBV28; TRBD1 might be the D (6 bases). Looked up from germline, CDR1 is MDHEN and CDR2 is SYDVKM. Trimming removed 6 bases from V and 8 bases from J, with 16 bases in between. The CDR3 totals 13 residues. The CDR3 reads CASSLGQNGGYTF. For the CDR3, the DNA is TGTGCCAGCAGCCTAGGACAGAACGGCGGCTACACCTTC.

This clonotype appeared many times. The chain employs TRBV6-5 and TRBJ1-1; the D is unclear. CDR1 and CDR2 (germline): MNHEY, SVGAGI. Trimming left V 4 bases short and J 5 bases short, with 20 bases between. The CDR3 totals 16 residues. The CDR3 DNA sequence: TGTGCCAGCAGTTCCTTGCCTGGGGTTAGAAGGACTGAAGCTTTCTTT. This translates into CASSSLPGVRRTEAFF.

This clonotype has ten or more counts. This chain connects TRBV29-1 to TRBJ1-1; no definite D call. The CDR3 covers 13 residues. Germline V gene lookup returns CDR1 SQVTM and CDR2 ANQGSEA. Trimming pared 4 bases from V and 1 base from J, leaving 10 bases between. CDR3 protein: CSVAWSPNTEAFF. CDR3 DNA sequence: TGCAGCGTTGCTTGGAGTCCGAACACTGAAGCTTTCTTT. Looking up the rest from reference TRBV29-1 and TRBJ1-1 gives the full variable domain: SAVISQKPSRDICQRGTSLTIQCQVDSQVTMMFWYRQQPGQSLTLIATANQGSEATYESGFVIDKFPISRPNLTFSTLTVSNMSPEDSSIYLCSVAWSPNTEAFFGQGTRLTVV.

This clonotype was seen a few times. The J gene is TRBJ2-1, the V gene TRBV6-2 or TRBV6-3; the match to TRBD2 covers 10 bases. Trimming cost V 10 bases and J 8 bases; bases outside gene matches: 8. The germline CDR1 and CDR2 sequences are MNHEY and SVGEGT. This CDR3 is built from 13 residues. CDR3 in amino acids: CATELAGRDEQFF. CDR3 nucleotides: TGTGCCACTGAACTAGCGGGACGGGATGAGCAGTTCTTC.

This clonotype was seen ten or more times. The chain combines TRBV24-1 with TRBJ2-2; D unresolved. CDR1 is KGHDR and CDR2 is SFDVKD in the germline V gene. The CDR3 length is 16 residues. Trimming shortened V by 4 bases and J by 4 bases, and 15 bases separated the two germline ends. DNA of the CDR3: TGTGCCACCAGTGAGGAGAAGATTTCGGTCACCGGGGAGCTGTTTTTT. Translating gives CATSEEKISVTGELFF.

This clonotype was seen at least ten times. The rearrangement links TRBV7-2 to TRBJ2-1; TRBD1 aligns across 9 bases. Germline CDR1 is SGHTA and CDR2 is FQGNSA. J was trimmed by 6 bases and V by 5 bases; bases with no gene match: 8. CDR3 length: 15 residues. The CDR3 reads CASSPWTGVTNEQFF. The DNA for the CDR3 is TGTGCCAGCAGCCCCTGGACAGGGGTGACCAATGAGCAGTTCTTC.

The table lists this clonotype with many counts. The V and J genes are TRBV5-1 and TRBJ2-3, with 10 bases matching TRBD1. The CDR3 length is 15 residues. V lost 4 bases and J lost 6; bases outside the gene matches: 8. Germline assignment: CDR1 SGHRS and CDR2 YFSETQ. The CDR3 sequence: CASSPPTGGRDTQYF. For the CDR3, the DNA is TGCGCCAGCAGCCCTCCGACAGGGGGCAGGGATACGCAGTATTTT.